One sample yielded the 18 T cell receptor beta chains listed below, sequenced in a study of blood T cell repertoires in COVID-19. Profiling relied on immunoSEQ multiplex PCR, and the TCRdb table lists in-frame clones only, not all of them. The data contain about 150,000 clones, around 89% of them seen just once; the ten biggest clones take up roughly 15%. The sequenced sample was peripheral blood. The origin of the receptors is a woman aged 40 to 50 with acute or convalescent COVID-19.

The DNA for the CDR3 is TGTGCCAGCAGCTCCCTTAGCGGGGACACCTACGAGCAGTACTTC. The encoded protein is CASSSLSGDTYEQYF. The chain links TRBV11-2 to TRBJ2-7; 8 bases match TRBD2. The CDR3 runs to 15 residues. Trimming took 4 bases from V and 2 from J; bases not matched to a gene: 7. From germline, CDR1 is SGHAT and CDR2 FQNNGV.

J is TRBJ1-2 and V is TRBV11-2; TRBD1 matches 8 bases. Germline lookup yields CDR1 SGHAT and CDR2 FQNNGV. The CDR3 is 14 residues long. Trimming at V came to 4 bases and at J to 12 bases, leaving 13 bases not matched to a gene. The CDR3 is CASSSDRDSLRHTF. CDR3 sequence (DNA): TGTGCCAGCAGCTCGGACAGGGATTCACTAAGGCACACCTTC.

This clone was found once. The chain links TRBV29-1 to TRBJ2-3, with 8 bases lining up with TRBD2. The V gene's germline CDR1 is SQVTM and CDR2 ANQGSEA. Unmatched junction bases numbered 5, after V lost 0 bases and J lost 0 bases. This CDR3 contains 16 residues. The DNA for the CDR3 is TGCAGCGTTGAAGATACAACTAGCGGAAGCACAGATACGCAGTATTTT. Its translation is CSVEDTTSGSTDTQYF.

V usage is TRBV9 and J usage is TRBJ1-6; D perhaps matches TRBD1 (6 bases). Germline values: CDR1 SGDLS, CDR2 YYNGEE. The V end was cut by 3 bases, the J end by 9 bases, with 19 bases between. The CDR3 contains 16 residues. This CDR3 is CASSAQGPAGASPLHF. The DNA of the CDR3 is TGTGCCAGCAGCGCACAGGGACCAGCGGGGGCTTCACCCCTCCACTTT.

J is TRBJ2-4 and V is TRBV28; D is unresolved. The CDR3 consists of 15 residues. CDR1 and CDR2 from the germline V gene are MDHEN and SYDVKM. The V and J ends lost 2 bases and 6 bases respectively, with 14 bases between them. CDR3 nucleotide sequence: TGTGCCAGCAGTTTAGGCCAAACCCCGATAAACATTCAGTACTTC. This encodes CASSLGQTPINIQYF.

The chain combines TRBV5-1 with TRBJ2-3, with 8 bases identical to TRBD2. V shed 4 bases and J 1 base; nucleotides not matched to a gene: 5. The germline V gene has CDR1 SGHRS and CDR2 YFSETQ. This CDR3 is built from 15 residues. Here the CDR3 reads CASSQALAGTDTQYF. CDR3 sequence (DNA): TGCGCCAGCAGCCAAGCACTAGCGGGCACAGATACGCAGTATTTT.

The sample holds one count of this clone. The CDR3 region is CAGQLAGGPWETQYF. In DNA, the CDR3 is TGTGCCGGACAACTAGCGGGGGGGCCTTGGGAGACCCAGTACTTC. The V call is TRBV2, the J call TRBJ2-5, with 13 bases aligning to TRBD2. Germline V CDR1 and CDR2: SNHLY, FYNNEI. V was clipped by 11 bases and J by 5 bases; unmatched bases: 11. The CDR3 is made up of 15 amino acids.

V usage is TRBV15 and J usage is TRBJ1-5, with a possible D match to TRBD1 (5 bases). The CDR3 sequence is 15 residues long. Per the germline V gene, CDR1 is LNHNV and CDR2 is YYDKDF (reference sequence). V lost 0 bases and J lost 5, with 11 bases in between. CDR3 protein: CATSRDPSGDQPQHF. The DNA of the CDR3 is TGTGCCACCAGCAGAGATCCCTCGGGGGATCAGCCCCAGCATTTT.

A single count supports this clone. This chain connects TRBV3-1 (or the pseudogene TRBV3-2) to TRBJ2-1; D perhaps matches TRBD2 (6 bases). V lost 0 bases and J lost 6, with 9 bases in between. Germline CDR1 and CDR2: LGHDT and YNNKEL (reference sequence). This CDR3 spans 14 amino acids. CDR3 bases: TGTGCCAGCAGCCAAGAGGGACTGGGCAATGAGCAGTTCTTC. Protein product: CASSQEGLGNEQFF.

The chain recombines TRBV28 with TRBJ1-4; D is perhaps TRBD1 (6 bases). This CDR3 region has 15 residues. Germline V lookup: CDR1 MDHEN, CDR2 SYDVKM. V was pared by 3 bases and J by 4 bases, with 12 bases between. In nucleotides, the CDR3 is TGTGCCAGCAGTTTCAATGACAGGAATAATGAAAAACTGTTTTTT. Its translation: CASSFNDRNNEKLFF.

The chain has TRBV24-1 and TRBJ2-3; 8 nucleotides align to TRBD1. Losses at the gene ends were 6 bases for V and 6 bases for J; bases not matched to a gene: 10. Germline lookup yields CDR1 KGHDR and CDR2 SFDVKD. The CDR3 runs 15 residues. The CDR3 here is CATSNYQGASDTQYF. In DNA form, the CDR3 reads TGTGCCACCAGTAATTATCAGGGGGCTTCTGATACGCAGTATTTT.

The V gene is TRBV19, the J gene TRBJ2-3; D gene uncertain. The V gene lost 5 bases and the J gene lost 0 bases, with 12 bases spanning the gap. This CDR3 has 15 amino acids. Germline-derived CDR1 and CDR2 are LNHDA and SQIVND (reference sequence). CDR3 coding DNA: TGTGCCAGTAGTCCTCCAGACTCTAGCACAGATACGCAGTATTTT. This translates into CASSPPDSSTDTQYF.

The V and J genes are TRBV7-7 and TRBJ2-3; TRBD1 might be the D (6 bases). Trimming left V 5 bases short and J 2 bases short, with 14 bases between. Germline assignment: CDR1 SSHAT and CDR2 FNYEAQ (reference sequence). The CDR3 loop spans 15 amino acids. The CDR3 DNA reads TGTGCCAGCAGCCCACCGGGACATACCACAGATACGCAGTATTTT. Residues: CASSPPGHTTDTQYF. Supplemented by reference TRBV7-7 and TRBJ2-3, the full variable domain reads GAGVSQSPRYKVTKRGQDVTLRCDPISSHATLYWYQQALGQGPEFLTYFNYEAQPDKSGLPSDRFSAERPEGSISTLTIQRTEQRDSAMYRCASSPPGHTTDTQYFGPGTRLTVL.

The chain couples TRBV7-6 to TRBJ2-6; 8 nucleotides match TRBD1. This CDR3 is built from 17 residues. Per the germline V gene, CDR1 is SGHVS and CDR2 is FNYEAQ. V gave up 5 bases and J gave up 0 bases; unmatched junction bases: 6. The CDR3 DNA is TGTGCCAGCAGCAATCAGGGGGCCAACTCTGGGGCCAACGTCCTGACTTTC. It encodes CASSNQGANSGANVLTF.

For the CDR3, the DNA is TGTGCCAGCAGCAGTCTAGCGGGCGGGGATACGCAGTATTTT. Encoded protein: CASSSLAGGDTQYF. The V call is TRBV3-1 (or the pseudogene TRBV3-2), the J call TRBJ2-3; 8 bases line up with TRBD2. The CDR3 has 14 residues. The ends lost 5 bases at V and 6 bases at J; junction bases unmatched: 7. Looked up from germline, CDR1 is LGHDT and CDR2 is YNNKEL (reference sequence).

The J gene is TRBJ2-7, the V gene TRBV28, with D maybe TRBD2 (5 bases). V was clipped by 6 bases and J by 7 bases, with 19 bases between them. The CDR3 contains 14 residues. The germline gives CDR1 MDHEN, CDR2 SYDVKM. The CDR3 region is CASRPDEERKEQYF. CDR3 nucleotide sequence: TGTGCCAGCAGACCAGACGAGGAGCGGAAAGAGCAGTACTTC.

The V and J genes are TRBV9 and TRBJ1-2, with TRBD1 matching over 8 bases. Losses at the gene ends were 0 bases for V and 7 bases for J; bases not matched to a gene: 5. The CDR3 covers 14 residues. Germline values: CDR1 SGDLS, CDR2 YYNGEE. CDR3: CASSVALQGAGYTF. The DNA of the CDR3 is TGTGCCAGCAGCGTAGCCCTGCAGGGGGCTGGCTACACCTTC.

The chain couples TRBV20-1 to TRBJ1-1; D not certain. Germline loops: CDR1 DFQATT, CDR2 SNEGSKA (reference sequence). Between the trimmed V and J ends, which lost 3 bases and 11 bases, there was a span of 16 bases. This CDR3 is built from 12 residues. DNA for the CDR3: TGCAGTGCTAGTGGTGACAACATATCGGCTTTCTTT. Amino acid sequence: CSASGDNISAFF.